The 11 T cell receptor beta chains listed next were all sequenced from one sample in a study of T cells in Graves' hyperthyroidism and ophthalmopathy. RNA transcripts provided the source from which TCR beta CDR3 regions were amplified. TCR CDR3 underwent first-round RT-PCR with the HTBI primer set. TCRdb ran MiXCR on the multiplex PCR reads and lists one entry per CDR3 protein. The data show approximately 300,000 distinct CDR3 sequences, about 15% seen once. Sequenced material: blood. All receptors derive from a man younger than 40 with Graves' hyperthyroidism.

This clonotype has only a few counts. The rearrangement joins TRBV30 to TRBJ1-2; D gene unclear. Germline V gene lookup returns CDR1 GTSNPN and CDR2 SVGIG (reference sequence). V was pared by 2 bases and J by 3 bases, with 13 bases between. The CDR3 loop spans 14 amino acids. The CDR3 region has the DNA TGTGCCTGGAGTAAGGGATTAAGTGACTATGGCTACACCTTC. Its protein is CAWSKGLSDYGYTF.

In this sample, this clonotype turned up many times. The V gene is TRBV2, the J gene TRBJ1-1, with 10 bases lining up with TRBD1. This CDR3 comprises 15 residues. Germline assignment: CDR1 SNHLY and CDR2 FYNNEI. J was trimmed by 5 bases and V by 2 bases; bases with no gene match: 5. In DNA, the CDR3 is TGTGCCAGCAGTGAACGGGGACAGGGGTCAACTGAAGCTTTCTTT. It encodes CASSERGQGSTEAFF.

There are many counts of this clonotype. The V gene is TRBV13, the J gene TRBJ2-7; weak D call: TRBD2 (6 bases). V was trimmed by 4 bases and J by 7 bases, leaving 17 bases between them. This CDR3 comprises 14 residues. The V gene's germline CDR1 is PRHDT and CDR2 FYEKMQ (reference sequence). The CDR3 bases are TGTGCCAGCAGCTACGCGGGGTCCCCTCGAGAGCAGTACTTC. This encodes CASSYAGSPREQYF.

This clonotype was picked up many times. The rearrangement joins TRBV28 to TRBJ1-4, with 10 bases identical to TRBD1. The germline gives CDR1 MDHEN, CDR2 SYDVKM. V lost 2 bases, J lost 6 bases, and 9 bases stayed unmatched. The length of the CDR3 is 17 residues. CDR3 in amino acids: CASSLGLGQGRYEKLFF. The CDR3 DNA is TGTGCCAGCAGTTTAGGGTTGGGACAGGGGCGTTATGAAAAACTGTTTTTT.

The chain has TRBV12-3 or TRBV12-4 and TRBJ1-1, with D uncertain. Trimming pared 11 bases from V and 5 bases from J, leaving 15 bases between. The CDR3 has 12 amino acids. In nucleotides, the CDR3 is TGTGCCTTCGGAGGACGTCGGACTGAAGCTTTCTTT. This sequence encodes CAFGGRRTEAFF.

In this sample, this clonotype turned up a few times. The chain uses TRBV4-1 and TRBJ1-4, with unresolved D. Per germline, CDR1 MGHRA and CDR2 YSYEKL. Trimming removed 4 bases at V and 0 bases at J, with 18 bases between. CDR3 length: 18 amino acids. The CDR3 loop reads CASSRSRGATATNEKLFF. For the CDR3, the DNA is TGCGCCAGCAGCCGCAGTCGGGGAGCTACTGCAACTAATGAAAAACTGTTTTTT.

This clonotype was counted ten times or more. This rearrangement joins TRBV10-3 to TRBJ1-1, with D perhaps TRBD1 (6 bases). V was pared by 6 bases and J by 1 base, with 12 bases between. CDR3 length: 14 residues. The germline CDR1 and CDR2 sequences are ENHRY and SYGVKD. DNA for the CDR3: TGTGCCATCAGACCCACAGGGACGAACACTGAAGCTTTCTTT. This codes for CAIRPTGTNTEAFF.

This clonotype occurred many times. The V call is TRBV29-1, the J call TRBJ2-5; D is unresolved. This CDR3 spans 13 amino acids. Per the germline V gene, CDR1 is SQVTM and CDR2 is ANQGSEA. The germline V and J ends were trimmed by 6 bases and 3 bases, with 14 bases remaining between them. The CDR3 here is CSVRRVSKETQYF. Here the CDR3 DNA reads TGCAGCGTGCGGCGAGTTTCCAAAGAGACCCAGTACTTC.

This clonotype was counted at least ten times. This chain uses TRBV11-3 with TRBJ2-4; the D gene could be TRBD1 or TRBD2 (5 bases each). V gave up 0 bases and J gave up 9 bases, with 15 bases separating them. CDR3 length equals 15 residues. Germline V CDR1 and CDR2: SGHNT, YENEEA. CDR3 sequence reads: CASSLDQGGWSIQYF. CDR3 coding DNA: TGTGCCAGCAGCTTAGATCAGGGCGGGTGGTCCATTCAGTACTTC. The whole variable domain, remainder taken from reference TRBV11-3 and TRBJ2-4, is EAGVVQSPRYKIIEKKQPVAFWCNPISGHNTLYWYLQNLGQGPELLIRYENEEAVDDSQLPKDRFSAERLKGVDSTLKIQPAELGDSAVYLCASSLDQGGWSIQYFGAGTRLSVL.

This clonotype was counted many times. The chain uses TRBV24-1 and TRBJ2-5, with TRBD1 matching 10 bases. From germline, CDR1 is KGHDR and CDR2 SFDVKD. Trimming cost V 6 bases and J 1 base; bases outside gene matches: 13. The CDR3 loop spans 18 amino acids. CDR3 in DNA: TGTGCCACCAGTCCGGGGGGTTGGGACAGGGGTGCCCAAGAGACCCAGTACTTC. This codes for CATSPGGWDRGAQETQYF.

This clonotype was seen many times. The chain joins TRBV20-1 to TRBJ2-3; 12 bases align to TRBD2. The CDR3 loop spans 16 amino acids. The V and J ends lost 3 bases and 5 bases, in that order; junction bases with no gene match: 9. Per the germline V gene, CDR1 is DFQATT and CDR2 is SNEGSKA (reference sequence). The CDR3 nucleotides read TGCAGTGCTAGTGGGCTAGCGGGAGGGCGAGGAGATACGCAGTATTTT. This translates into CSASGLAGGRGDTQYF.